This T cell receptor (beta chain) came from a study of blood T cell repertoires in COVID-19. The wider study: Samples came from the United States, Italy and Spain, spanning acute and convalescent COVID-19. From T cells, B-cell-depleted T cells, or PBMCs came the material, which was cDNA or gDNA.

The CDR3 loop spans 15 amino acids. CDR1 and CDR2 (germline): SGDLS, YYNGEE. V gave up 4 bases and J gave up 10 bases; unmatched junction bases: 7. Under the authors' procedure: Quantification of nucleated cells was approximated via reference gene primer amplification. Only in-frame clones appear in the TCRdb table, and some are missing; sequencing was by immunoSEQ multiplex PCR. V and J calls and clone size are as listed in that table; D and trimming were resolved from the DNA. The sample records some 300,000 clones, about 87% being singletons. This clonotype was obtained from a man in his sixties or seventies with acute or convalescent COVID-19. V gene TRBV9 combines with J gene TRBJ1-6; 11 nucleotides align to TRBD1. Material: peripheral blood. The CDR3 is CASSPADRGHSPLHF. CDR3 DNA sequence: TGTGCCAGCAGCCCAGCGGACAGGGGGCACTCACCCCTCCACTTT.